The present T cell receptor beta chain was sequenced within a study of cytomegalovirus exposure and HLA in healthy donors. Deletions cut 5 bases from V and 8 bases from J, with 17 bases between. The CDR3 loop spans 14 amino acids. Germline V gene lookup returns CDR1 SGHTA and CDR2 FQGNSA. The PCR contained 60 Vbeta and 13 Jbeta primers. Generated by immunoSEQ multiplex PCR, the TCRdb table keeps only in-frame clones and is missing some. The sample yields some 220,000 clones, 70% to 85% seen once. Sequencing input: PBMCs. The receptor's source is a woman aged 55-69 years in good health and CMV-seropositive. The chain links TRBV7-2 to TRBJ2-3; no clear D gene. CDR3: CASSLIDSAATQYF. The CDR3 DNA reads TGTGCCAGCAGCCTCATCGACTCCGCGGCTACGCAGTATTTT. Combining the CDR3 with reference TRBV7-2 and TRBJ2-3 gives the whole variable domain GAGVSQSPSNKVTEKGKDVELRCDPISGHTALYWYRQSLGQGLEFLIYFQGNSAPDKSGLPSDRFSAERTGGSVSTLTIQRTQQEDSAVYLCASSLIDSAATQYFGPGTRLTVL.